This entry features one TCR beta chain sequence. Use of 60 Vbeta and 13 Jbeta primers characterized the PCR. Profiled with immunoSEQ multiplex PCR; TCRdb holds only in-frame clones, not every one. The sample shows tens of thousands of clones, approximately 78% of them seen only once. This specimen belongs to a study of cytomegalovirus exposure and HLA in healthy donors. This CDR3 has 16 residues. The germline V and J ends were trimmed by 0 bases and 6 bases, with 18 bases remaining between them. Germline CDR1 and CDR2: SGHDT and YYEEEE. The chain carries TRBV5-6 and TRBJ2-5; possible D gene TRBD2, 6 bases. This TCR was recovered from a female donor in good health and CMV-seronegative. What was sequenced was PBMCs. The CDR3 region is CASSLGRGIVVQTQYF. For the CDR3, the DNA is TGTGCCAGCAGCTTGGGACGGGGGATTGTCGTGCAGACCCAGTACTTC.